These T cell receptor beta chains were read from a single sample in a study of blood T cell repertoires in COVID-19. The method was immunoSEQ multiplex PCR; TCRdb's version includes in-frame clones alone and lacks a portion of them. The data show about 160,000 clones, 70% to 90% seen once. The sample comprised peripheral blood. All receptors derive from a man between 60 and 70 years old with acute or convalescent COVID-19. Each CDR3 is given with its conserved first and last residue. The D gene is left open where the match is weak. Clone sizes are given selectively: once, few, many, or a class where the clone is expanded.

size | D | J | V | DNA | CDR3
once | TRBD1 | TRBJ1-5 | TRBV7-9 | TGTGCCAGCAGTCTTGGTCTTTCGACAGGGGCTCAGCCCCAGCATTTT | CASSLGLSTGAQPQHF
. | . | TRBJ1-5 | TRBV6-5 | TGTGCCAGCAGGTCAGATCAAAATCAGCCCCAGCATTTT | CASRSDQNQPQHF
. | . | TRBJ2-3 | TRBV5-1 | TGCGCCAGCAGCGCGGGGAGGAGCACAGATACGCAGTATTTT | CASSAGRSTDTQYF
. | TRBD2 | TRBJ2-3 | TRBV6-4 | TGTGCCAGCAGCGGGGGAGGGAGCACAGATACGCAGTATTTT | CASSGGGSTDTQYF
. | TRBD1 | TRBJ2-7 | TRBV11-2 | TGTGCCAGCAGTTCCGCCGGGACAGGTACGAAAGAGCAGTACTTC | CASSSAGTGTKEQYF
once | TRBD2 | TRBJ2-7 | TRBV9 | TGTGCCAGCAGCGTAGCCGCCGCTAGCGGGGGGCCTCCCCACGAGCAGTACTTC | CASSVAAASGGPPHEQYF
. | . | TRBJ2-7 | TRBV9 | TGTGCCAGCAGCGTAGCTCGGGGACTCAACTACGAGCAGTACTTC | CASSVARGLNYEQYF
. | . | TRBJ1-1 | TRBV14 | TGTGCCAGCAGCCCCACGACAGGCGGAGCTTTCTTT | CASSPTTGGAFF
. | TRBD1 | TRBJ1-2 | TRBV19 | TGTGCCAGTAGTGCGGGGACAGGTGGCTATGGCTACACCTTC | CASSAGTGGYGYTF
. | . | TRBJ1-6 | TRBV19 | TGTGCCAGTACCGAATGCGGGACCCCCCGGCGGATTTGTTCACCCCTCCACTTT | CASTECGTPRRICSPLHF
. | TRBD1 | TRBJ1-2 | TRBV25-1 | TGTGCCAGCAGTGAAAGACAGGGCTTGCGGGGCTACACCTTC | CASSERQGLRGYTF
. | . | TRBJ2-2 | TRBV2 | TGTGCCAGCAGGAAGCTGACAGGAGCGAACACCGGGGAGCTGTTTTTT | CASRKLTGANTGELFF
. | . | TRBJ1-1 | TRBV10-3 | TGTGCCATCAGTACAGGAATGAACACTGAAGCTTTCTTT | CAISTGMNTEAFF
. | . | TRBJ2-2 | TRBV5-4 | TGTGCCAGCAGCAAGTCACAGGTTAACACCGGGGAGCTGTTTTTT | CASSKSQVNTGELFF